This passage covers 13 T cell receptor beta chains from one sample sequenced in a study of blood T cell repertoires in COVID-19. Clones were sequenced by immunoSEQ multiplex PCR, and TCRdb holds only the in-frame ones, with some missing. Among some 190,000 clones listed, nearly 80% were seen once. The sample taken for sequencing was PBMCs or T cells enriched from blood (not recorded which). These receptors were obtained from a man in his 60s who had been exposed to COVID-19.

This clone was detected a few times. The gene calls are TRBV12-3 or TRBV12-4 and TRBJ2-1; D uncertain. The ends were cut back, 1 base at V and 10 bases at J, with 8 bases in the middle. The CDR3 is made up of 12 amino acids. The CDR3 here is CASSLVVGEQFF. The DNA of the CDR3 is TGTGCCAGCAGTTTAGTTGTCGGGGAGCAGTTCTTC.

The chain uses TRBV29-1 and TRBJ1-4; 7 bases agree with TRBD1. CDR3 length equals 14 residues. J was trimmed by 0 bases and V by 7 bases; bases with no gene match: 5. Germline-derived CDR1 and CDR2 are SQVTM and ANQGSEA. In DNA form, the CDR3 reads TGCAGCGGGGGGACAGATACAACTAATGAAAAACTGTTTTTT. Residues: CSGGTDTTNEKLFF.

This clone was counted between two and nine times. The J gene is TRBJ1-1, the V gene TRBV9; 9 positions match TRBD1. This CDR3 region has 14 residues. CDR1 is SGDLS, CDR2 YYNGEE, per germline. Trimming removed 0 bases from V and 6 bases from J; junction bases left unmatched: 3. The CDR3 loop is CASSVATGGAEAFF. Written as DNA, the CDR3 is TGTGCCAGCAGCGTAGCGACAGGGGGAGCTGAAGCTTTCTTT.

This clone was picked up one time. Other nucleotide sequences from this sample produce the same CDR3. V gene TRBV4-2 combines with J gene TRBJ2-1; TRBD2 agrees at 10 bases. Trimming took 1 base from V and 4 from J; bases not matched to a gene: 4. Germline V lookup: CDR1 LGHNA, CDR2 YNFKEQ. The CDR3 has 16 amino acids. CDR3 in DNA: TGTGCCAGCAGCCAAGCCCCTAGCGGGAGTTACAATGAGCAGTTCTTC. As protein: CASSQAPSGSYNEQFF.

The chain has TRBV27 and TRBJ1-1; no reliable D call. Germline lookup yields CDR1 MNHEY and CDR2 SMNVEV (reference sequence). V shed 5 bases and J shed 1 base, with 11 bases lying between them. The CDR3 has 14 residues. The CDR3 DNA reads TGTGCCAGCAGTCTACGACGGGGGAACACTGAAGCTTTCTTT. This codes for CASSLRRGNTEAFF.

The chain couples TRBV3-1 (or the pseudogene TRBV3-2) to TRBJ1-1, with a possible D match to TRBD1 (6 bases). Trimming left V 5 bases short and J 4 bases short, with 14 bases between. Germline V gene lookup returns CDR1 LGHDT and CDR2 YNNKEL (reference sequence). The CDR3 extends over 14 amino acids. DNA of the CDR3: TGTGCCAGCAGCATGAGGGGGTACGGCACTGAAGCTTTCTTT. Translated: CASSMRGYGTEAFF.

The V call is TRBV30, the J call TRBJ2-7, with 16 nucleotides matching TRBD2. V gave up 8 bases and J gave up 4 bases; unmatched junction bases: 5. Germline loops: CDR1 GTSNPN, CDR2 SVGIG (reference sequence). The length of the CDR3 is 14 residues. As DNA, the CDR3 is TGTGCCAATGGGACTAGCGGGAGGGGGTACGAGCAGTACTTC. Protein: CANGTSGRGYEQYF.

The rearrangement uses TRBV7-8 and TRBJ1-2, with D uncertain. CDR1 is SGHVS and CDR2 is FQNEAQ in the germline V gene. V dropped 3 bases and J dropped 0 bases, with 14 bases sitting between them. The CDR3 is 16 amino acids. The CDR3 DNA sequence: TGTGCCAGCAGCTTGAGTCTGATCTTTGCTAACTATGGCTACACCTTC. Translating gives CASSLSLIFANYGYTF.

This sequence joins TRBV6-4 and TRBJ2-1; 7 bases align to TRBD1. The CDR3 is 15 amino acids. Trimming cost V 0 bases and J 5 bases; bases outside gene matches: 4. The germline gives CDR1 MRHNA, CDR2 SNTAGT. The CDR3 nucleotides are TGTGCCAGCAGTGACTCTTCGACAGGGCACAATGAGCAGTTCTTC. Protein: CASSDSSTGHNEQFF.

For the CDR3, the DNA is TGTGCCAGCAGCTTAGAGGACAGGGGGCCAGAGACCCAGTACTTC. Its protein product is CASSLEDRGPETQYF. The chain joins TRBV11-2 to TRBJ2-5; 11 bases align to TRBD1. Germline lookup yields CDR1 SGHAT and CDR2 FQNNGV. CDR3 length: 15 amino acids. V shed 0 bases and J 4 bases; nucleotides not matched to a gene: 1.

The rearrangement links TRBV4-2 to TRBJ2-1; 11 nucleotides line up with TRBD2. Germline V lookup: CDR1 LGHNA, CDR2 YNFKEQ. This CDR3 is built from 16 residues. V dropped 0 bases and J dropped 4; count of bases not matched to a gene: 2. The DNA of the CDR3 is TGTGCCAGCAGCCAAGAGACTAGCGGGACTTACAATGAGCAGTTCTTC. Amino acid sequence: CASSQETSGTYNEQFF.

The chain couples TRBV5-1 to TRBJ2-3; the match to TRBD2 covers 15 bases. After removal of 4 bases from V and 3 bases from J, the junction contained 9 bases not matched to a gene. The CDR3 runs 18 residues. CDR1 and CDR2 (germline): SGHRS, YFSETQ. In nucleotides, the CDR3 is TGCGCCAGCAGCCCAGGACTAGCGGGAGGGCCGGGAACAGATACGCAGTATTTT. Translating gives CASSPGLAGGPGTDTQYF.

This chain uses TRBV18 with TRBJ1-5, with 8 bases identical to TRBD1. CDR3 length equals 12 residues. Germline assignment: CDR1 KGHSH and CDR2 LQKENI. V trimming: 5 bases; J trimming: 14 bases; junction bases outside the gene matches: 8. Written as DNA, the CDR3 is TGTGCCAGCTCATCACAGGGGGAATCCAAGCATTTT. This translates into CASSSQGESKHF.